This T cell receptor (beta chain) stems from a study of cytomegalovirus exposure and HLA in healthy donors (dated by TCRdb to the late 2010s). Context from the whole study: An earlier analysis of roughly 630 of the donors reported 276 Gb of sequence data and more than 90 million unique TCR beta sequences from 150 million to 200 million T cells. Using immunosequencing, the study profiled T cell repertoires from fewer than 850 subjects and related those repertoires to cytomegalovirus serostatus. In addition to the first cohort of around 670 subjects, a separate validation cohort of 120 different subjects was used. To study patterns of TCR occurrence, a later analysis re-analyzed previously published TCR beta repertoires from several hundred donors and added high-resolution HLA genotyping. HLA typing included class I and class II loci at four-digit resolution. Donor age, sex, ethnicity and CMV serostatus were compiled together with the repertoire data. On average, around 200,000 unique TCR beta nucleotide sequences were sequenced per donor among about 400 genotyped donors of the cohort, with about 17% of those sequences being non-productive. Of the 300 to 500 genotyped donors, 65% to 90% were placed in the genetic ancestry cluster associated with self-reported Caucasian donors. Every discovery cohort repertoire had been produced on one sequencing platform. An early release that covered several hundred HLA-typed donors contained about 290 gigabases of sequencing data and tens of millions of unique TCR sequences. A later genetic analysis took genome-wide SNP genotypes for about 65% of the roughly 670 donors and used that subset as a discovery cohort. The aim of the study was to test whether cataloging public T cell receptors could identify signatures of past pathogen exposure. Rather than drawing on any new phenotypic data, the later analysis identified candidate immune exposures from TCR beta sequences and the way those sequences occurred across donors. Roughly five DR-DQ haplotypes were treated as single units for association and clustering because of strong linkage in the cohort. To predict cytomegalovirus infection status, the study brought together high-throughput TCR immunosequencing, statistical association of individual TCRs with disease status, and machine learning. The number of typed donors differed by locus: about 620-640 for A, B, C, DRB1 and DQB1; some 500 for DQA1; some 590 for DPA1; and about 470 for DPB1. An earlier analysis of 587 of the donors used high-throughput TCR beta sequencing to judge whether each TCR beta V gene segment behaved as functional or pseudogenic. Overall results and qualifications from the work: According to a later genetic analysis, donors in an Asian-associated ancestry cluster had fewer N-insertions in productive TCRs than the approximately 670-donor mean. A group of highly shared sequence variants was considered likely to be a technical artifact of the sequencing pipeline. At a false discovery rate of 0.05, a later analysis linked 16,951 TCR beta sequences to specific HLA alleles. Correlated functional status among segregating V segments might be attributable to linkage disequilibrium, but an unknown experimental factor could not be ruled out. The 87-base-pair reads could not distinguish some IMGT-functional V segments, including TRBV6-2 and TRBV6-3, so those segments were excluded. Compared with equally common non-associated chains, HLA-associated TCR beta chains in a later analysis were more clonally expanded and had lower generation probabilities. The authors suggested that the approach could potentially be generalized to other disease states and immunological phenotypes. In vitro tests confirmed that a few of the cytomegalovirus-associated TCR beta chains recognize cytomegalovirus antigens. Presence/absence analyses assumed roughly uniform sequencing depth across donors, an assumption that may not hold. Immune exposure information for the cohort was limited to CMV serostatus. Because counts were too low, roughly 18 rarely observed V segments, including chromosome 9 orphons, were left out of the earlier analysis of some 600 of the donors. Because HLA typing was missing for some donors at each locus, association tests included only the typed subset. In an earlier analysis of 587 of the donors, most TCR beta V segments appeared in productive rearrangements about 87% or about 30% of the time, broadly matching IMGT annotations. A further reported finding was that TCR beta sequences accurately predicted the HLA-A and HLA-B alleles for most subjects in the first cohort. The cohort was sequenced for TCR beta chains only, and without alpha or paired-chain data the features that could be detected were limited. In both the original and validation cohorts, the classifier was reported to diagnose cytomegalovirus status with high specificity and sensitivity. A later analysis reported that several top co-occurrence clusters appeared linked to parvovirus B19, influenza, CMV and Epstein-Barr virus. The study listed 164 TCR beta chains as associated with cytomegalovirus. When HLA alleles, especially DR and DQ, strongly co-occurred, TCR associations were difficult to assign to individual alleles. In a later analysis, most CMV-associated TCR beta chains were found to appear HLA-restricted, with HLA associations seemingly driven largely by CMV exposure. According to a later analysis, TCR association rates differed among HLA loci, with DRB1 alleles showing the most associated TCRs and HLA-C alleles showing the fewest. An association between a missense DCLRE1C variant and V-gene and J-gene trimming of TCR beta chains was found in a later genetic analysis and replicated in an independent cohort. Most TCR sequences were observed very rarely across donors, whereas some public TCRs were present in many individuals.

Note on this clone: No cognate antigen has been identified for it. Per-nucleotide qualities are absent, and no much larger clonotype sits a single base away.

The cohort was made up of approximately 700 healthy bone marrow donors. At the time of sampling, every cohort member was nominally healthy, though immune exposures that went unrecorded were likely present. The donor was CMV seronegative and belonged to the group of 350 to 400 seronegative cohort members. A peripheral blood sample was collected from each donor, and TCR beta sequencing was performed on peripheral blood mononuclear cells. The Qiagen DNeasy Blood Extraction Kit was used to extract genomic DNA from the blood cell samples. Unmatched junction bases come to 5, with V trimmed by 0 bases and J by 3 bases. Counted from cysteine to phenylalanine, this CDR3 has 15 amino acids. Here the CDR3 DNA is all that survives: 45 bases in frame from base 1. Based on the germline V gene, the CDR1 and CDR2 sequences are MDHEN and SYDVKM. The library came from the immunoSEQ multiplex PCR assay. For the multiplex PCR, a mixture combining 60 forward primers for TCR Vbeta segments and 13 reverse primers for TCR Jbeta segments was used. The CDR3 region of rearranged TCR beta genes was amplified from genomic DNA with a multiplex PCR assay. On the Illumina HiSeq System, the amplified TCR beta libraries were sequenced as 87-base-pair reads. For the original study's pipeline: In a later analysis, 70 million to 95 million unique TCR beta chains were counted across the approximately 640 repertoires, and about 9.9 million of these chains were shared by at least two donors. Raw reads were error-corrected and collapsed into unique sequences with a nearest-neighbor algorithm that merged closely related sequences to remove PCR and sequencing errors. Alignment of CDR3 sequences to IMGT reference sequences was used to assign V, D and J gene segments. For a sequence to be retained, a match of at least six nucleotides to both a V gene segment and a J gene segment was required. Rearrangements were classified as productive when the CDR3 lacked stop codons and remained in frame with V and J, and all other rearrangements were classified as non-productive. CDR3 was defined by IMGT convention, running from the second conserved V-encoded cysteine to the conserved J-encoded phenylalanine. The earlier analysis of about 610 of the donors excluded any sequence lacking an unambiguous match to a single V gene segment. An earlier analysis of 550 to 650 of the donors classified V segments as functional when productive rearrangements were above 56.7% and as segregating when the standard deviation between donors was above 5%. A statistical classification framework was developed to diagnose cytomegalovirus status using the catalog of TCR beta chain sequences. V and J gene assignment, in a later analysis, came from comparing TCR nucleotide sequences with IMGT/GENE-DB human TR gene sequences. A later analysis assigned CDR3 sequences and most-parsimonious VDJ recombination scenarios with the TCRdist pipeline. In a later analysis, each TCR beta chain was defined by its CDR3 amino acid sequence together with its V-gene family, and reads without a unique V-gene family were excluded. To address suspected cross-contamination and a sequencing artifact, a later analysis removed roughly 580 highly shared, low-generation-probability nucleotide sequences. In a later analysis, a clonal expansion index was calculated for each public chain from normalized within-repertoire ranks of inferred template counts. Generation probabilities in a later analysis came from a VDJ recombination model fitted to out-of-frame rearrangements, and those results were checked against IGoR. In a later analysis, hypergeometric tests were used to score TCR-TCR, TCR-HLA and TCR-CMV co-occurrence, with a repertoire-size bias correction applied to TCR pairs. A later analysis estimated false discovery rates by permuting HLA or CMV assignments 20 times. In a later analysis, co-occurring TCRs were grouped using DBSCAN, with TCRdist sequence similarity added in when clustering inside HLA-allele-positive subsets. Co-occurrence clustering excluded repertoires with fewer than 30,000 or more than 120,000 public chains, plus five with anomalous nucleotide sharing. As stored in TCRdb, this immuneACCESS dataset retains in-frame rearrangements with V and J assigned. A fraction of the clones does not appear; measured against another copy, unresolved V genes explain less than half of the discrepancy, and the remainder lacks a known reason. The D gene and trimming were derived from the DNA, and the V and J assignments and clone size from that table. In all, the sample holds 150,000 or so clones, and less than 90% of those were seen once. 1.9% of the sample belongs to the ten largest clones.

The V and J segments used are TRBV28 and TRBJ2-7; 7 middle bases align to TRBD1. Material: PBMCs. This sequence originates from a man in his late teens or twenties in good health and CMV-seronegative. The CDR3 protein: CASSLWTGTGYEQYF. The sequence in DNA is TGTGCCAGCAGTTTATGGACAGGGACGGGCTACGAGCAGTACTTC.